This TCR beta chain was profiled in a study of T cell responses to AZD1222 COVID-19 vaccine. Study-level results: It was only after the peak T cell response that any repertoires were sampled. Seropositive AZD1222 recipients at baseline numbered only 6 or 7.

Assay: immunoSEQ multiplex PCR; the TCRdb copy retains only in-frame clones and omits some. Among more than 140,000 clones listed, more than 70% were seen once. A remark on this clone: Its antigen is currently unknown.

Sample: peripheral blood, taken on day 0 of AZD1222 vaccination. The sequence came from an adult in good health.

The CDR3 loop is CASSSQTDEKLFF. The CDR3 DNA reads TGTGCCAGCAGTTCGCAGACAGATGAAAAACTGTTTTTT. The chain has TRBV6-6 and TRBJ1-4; the D gene is possibly TRBD1 (5 bases). Trimming took 4 bases from V and 6 from J, leaving 9 bases between them. Germline lookup yields CDR1 MNHNY and CDR2 SVGAGI (reference sequence). CDR3 size: 13 residues.